The source of this T cell receptor beta chain is a study of cytomegalovirus exposure and HLA in healthy donors. Study-level points and caveats: One cluster of highly shared sequence variants probably arose as a sequencing artifact.

Comments on this clone: Its antigen is not known.

The germline gives CDR1 SGHTA, CDR2 FQGNSA. Trimming left V 5 bases short and J 2 bases short, with 10 bases between. This CDR3 is 14 amino acids long. The PCR was carried out with 60 Vbeta primers and 13 Jbeta primers. Method: immunoSEQ multiplex PCR; TCRdb's copy keeps in-frame clones and lacks some. Altogether 150,000 to 200,000 clones are present, roughly 80% being singletons, with the ten largest covering about 4%. The chain carries TRBV7-2 and TRBJ1-3; D ambiguous. The TCR sequence derives from a man in his fifties in good health and CMV-seropositive. Sample: PBMCs. The CDR3 region is CASSLVPAGNTIYF. The DNA for the CDR3 is TGTGCCAGCAGCCTAGTCCCAGCTGGAAACACCATATATTTT.